This note documents a single TCR beta chain sequence. This clonotype showed up many times. What antigen it recognizes has not been identified. Base qualities are not provided; no much larger clone lies one nucleotide away. The sample originates from a study of CD8+CD57+ T cells in acquired aplastic anemia (dated by TCRdb to the late 2010s). In terms of the full investigation: On average, sorted CD4+ and CD8+ cells yielded approximately 3 ug of extracted DNA, with a range of about 0.17 to 27.4 ug. CD8+CD57+ expansion was defined as frequency above the mean frequency observed in healthy subjects. Paper-wide results and their limitations: Around 27 CD8+ CDR3 sequences were shared between patients and controls but appeared highly expressed in patients and within their immunodominant clones. No significant difference in CD8+ Simpson's diversity was found between patients and healthy controls (P=0.060).

TCR beta VDJ combination and CDR3 sequence profiling used genomic DNA as the template. An Illumina HiSeq 2000 was the platform used for TCR repertoire sequencing. In the authors' own workflow: Repertoires were assessed using TRBV/TRBJ rearrangement plots, CDR3 size and DJ length profiles, and Simpson's diversity index. The most abundant DNA sequence in the deep sequencing data was taken as the immunodominant clone. CDR3 amino acid sequences were screened for sharing across subjects and were compared with published repertoires and the VDJdb database. TCRdb reprocessing: public reads trimmed at Q25 with fastp, clones called with MiXCR, in-frame beta chains kept. When rows share a CDR3 protein, they turn into one entry using the most common DNA and genes. V and J calls and clone size were set by TCRdb, not the authors. This sample comprises 150,000 to 200,000 distinct CDR3 sequences, around 50% of them detected only once. Approximately 1% of the sample is taken by the ten largest.

Flow cytometry had shown CD8+CD57+ cell expansion in the patients selected for sequencing. All patients had severe acquired aplastic anemia diagnosed by International Study of Aplastic Anemia and Agranulocytosis and Camitta criteria. No therapy had been received by the patients at the time of blood sampling. In the study, sorted CD4+ and CD8+ blood T cells from patients with severe aplastic anemia and from healthy subjects underwent deep sequencing of TCR repertoires. Patients were enrolled under clinicaltrials.gov protocols 00001620, 01623167, 00001397, 00071045, 00081523 and 00961064 in the USA. Ficoll-Paque density gradient centrifugation was used to isolate peripheral blood mononuclear cells. Before DNA extraction, CD4+ and CD8+ T cells were sorted by FACS or by magnetic beads. V is trimmed back by 3 bases and J by 3 bases, and the junction contains 7 bases that no gene match accounts for. The germline V gene (reference sequence) gives CDR1 as SGHNT and CDR2 as YYREEE. There are 16 amino acids in the CDR3, from cysteine to phenylalanine inclusive. Of all the DNA, just the CDR3 is kept, 48 bases in frame from base 1.

This sequence was found in a human donor with aplastic anemia. Recombination linked TRBV5-4 to TRBJ2-3; 10 junctional bases match TRBD1. Sequenced: sorted CD4+, CD8+, or CD8+CD57+ T cells (not recorded which) from PBMCs. The DNA reads TGTGCCAGCAGCTGGGGACCGGGACAGGGGACAGATACGCAGTATTTT. The encoded protein is CASSWGPGQGTDTQYF. The reference TRBV5-4 and TRBJ2-3 proteins fill in what lies around the CDR3, so the full variable domain reads ETGVTQSPTHLIKTRGQQVTLRCSSQSGHNTVSWYQQALGQGPQFIFQYYREEENGRGNFPPRFSGLQFPNYSSELNVNALELDDSALYLCASSWGPGQGTDTQYFGPGTRLTVL.